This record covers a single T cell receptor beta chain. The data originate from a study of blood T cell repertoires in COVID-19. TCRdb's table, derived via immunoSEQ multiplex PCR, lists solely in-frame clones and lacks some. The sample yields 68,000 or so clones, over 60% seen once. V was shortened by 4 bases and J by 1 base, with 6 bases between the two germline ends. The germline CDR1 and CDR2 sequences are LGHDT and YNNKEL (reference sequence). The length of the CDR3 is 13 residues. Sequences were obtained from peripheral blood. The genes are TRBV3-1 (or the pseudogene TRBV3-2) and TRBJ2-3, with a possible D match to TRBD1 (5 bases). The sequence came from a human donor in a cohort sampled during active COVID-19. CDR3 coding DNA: TGTGCCAGCAGCCGGGGCGGCACAGATACGCAGTATTTT. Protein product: CASSRGGTDTQYF.